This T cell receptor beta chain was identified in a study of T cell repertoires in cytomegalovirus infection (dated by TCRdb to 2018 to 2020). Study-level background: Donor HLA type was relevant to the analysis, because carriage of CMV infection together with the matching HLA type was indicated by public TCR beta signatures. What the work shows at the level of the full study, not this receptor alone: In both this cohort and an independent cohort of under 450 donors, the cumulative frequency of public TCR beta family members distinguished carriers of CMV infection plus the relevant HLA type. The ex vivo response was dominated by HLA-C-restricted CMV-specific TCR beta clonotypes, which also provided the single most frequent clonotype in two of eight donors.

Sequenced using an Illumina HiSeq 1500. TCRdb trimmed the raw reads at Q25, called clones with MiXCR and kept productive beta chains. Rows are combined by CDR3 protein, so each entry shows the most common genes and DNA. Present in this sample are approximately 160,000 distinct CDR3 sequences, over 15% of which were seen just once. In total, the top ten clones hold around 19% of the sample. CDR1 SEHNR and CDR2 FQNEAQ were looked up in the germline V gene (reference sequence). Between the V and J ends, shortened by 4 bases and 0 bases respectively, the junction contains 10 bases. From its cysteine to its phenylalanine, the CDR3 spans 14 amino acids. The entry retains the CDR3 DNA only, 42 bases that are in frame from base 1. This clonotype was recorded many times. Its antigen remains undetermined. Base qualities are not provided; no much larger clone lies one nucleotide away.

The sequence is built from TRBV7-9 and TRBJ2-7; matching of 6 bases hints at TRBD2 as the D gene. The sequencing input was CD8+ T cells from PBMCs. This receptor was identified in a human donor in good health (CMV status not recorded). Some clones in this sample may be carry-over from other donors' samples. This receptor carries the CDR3 CASSWSGSSYEQYF. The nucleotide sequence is TGTGCCAGCAGCTGGTCCGGGAGCTCCTACGAGCAGTACTTC.